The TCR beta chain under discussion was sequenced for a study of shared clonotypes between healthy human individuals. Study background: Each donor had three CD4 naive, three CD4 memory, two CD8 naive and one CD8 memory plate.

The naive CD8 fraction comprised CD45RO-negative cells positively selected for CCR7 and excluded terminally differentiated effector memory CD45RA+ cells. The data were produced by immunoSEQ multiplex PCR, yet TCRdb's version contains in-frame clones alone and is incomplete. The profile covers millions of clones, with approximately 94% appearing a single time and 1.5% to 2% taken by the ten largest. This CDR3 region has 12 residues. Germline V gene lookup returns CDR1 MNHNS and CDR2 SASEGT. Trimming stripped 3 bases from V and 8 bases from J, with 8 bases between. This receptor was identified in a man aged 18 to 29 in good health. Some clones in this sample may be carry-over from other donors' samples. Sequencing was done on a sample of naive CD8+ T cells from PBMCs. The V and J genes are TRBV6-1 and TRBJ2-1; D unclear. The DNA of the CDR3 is TGTGCCAGCAGTGAGTCTAACCATGAGCAGTTCTTC. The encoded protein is CASSESNHEQFF.